This T cell receptor (beta chain) originates from a study of T-cell reconstitution after alpha-beta-depleted transplantation in children. Whole-study results and caveats: Hyperexpanded clones declined; after one year, newly produced T cells mostly supplied diversity. There were reportedly several hundred expanded graft clones from which alpha-beta T cells came about two months after transplant.

V lost 0 bases to trimming and J lost 4 bases, with 13 bases between them. The CDR3 is made up of 15 amino acids. Germline V gene lookup returns CDR1 SGHRS and CDR2 YFSETQ. For this clonotype: What it binds is not known.

A library of TCRbeta sequences, prepared with unique molecular identifiers, was generated. TCRdb passed the PCR reads through MiXCR, listing each CDR3 protein once. The data show a few hundred thousand distinct CDR3 sequences, with 7.5% to 9% seen just once and about 8.2% held by the top ten. The rearrangement links TRBV5-1 to TRBJ1-2; D uncertain. Sample: peripheral blood, taken 360 days after TCRalphabeta/CD19-depleted stem cell transplant. The clonotype originates from a female patient between 2 and 15 years old who had a stem cell transplant for Fanconi anemia, so the T cells may come from the graft donor. In DNA, the CDR3 is TGCGCCAGCAGCTTGGCACCCGAGGCAGCCTATGGCTACACCTTC. It is translated as CASSLAPEAAYGYTF.